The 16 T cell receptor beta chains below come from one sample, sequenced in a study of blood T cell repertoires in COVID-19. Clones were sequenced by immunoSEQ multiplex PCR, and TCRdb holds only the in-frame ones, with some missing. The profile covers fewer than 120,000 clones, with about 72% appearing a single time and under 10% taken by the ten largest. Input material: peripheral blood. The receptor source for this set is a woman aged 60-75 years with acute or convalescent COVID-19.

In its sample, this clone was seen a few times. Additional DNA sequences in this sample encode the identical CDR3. CDR3 bases: TGCGCCAGCAGCTTGGCCTCTGGGGGCACCACCGGGGAGCTGTTTTTT. Encoded protein: CASSLASGGTTGELFF. This chain links TRBV5-1 with TRBJ2-2; perhaps TRBD1 as D (6 bases). V lost 0 bases and J lost 4, with 13 bases in between. This CDR3 region has 16 residues. Germline CDR1 SGHRS, CDR2 YFSETQ.

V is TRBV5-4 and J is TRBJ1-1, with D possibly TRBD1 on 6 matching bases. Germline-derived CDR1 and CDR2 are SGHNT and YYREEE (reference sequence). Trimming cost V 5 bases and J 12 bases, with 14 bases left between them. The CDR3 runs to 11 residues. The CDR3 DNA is TGTGCCAGCAGGGGTGGGGACATGACTTTCTTT. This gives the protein CASRGGDMTFF.

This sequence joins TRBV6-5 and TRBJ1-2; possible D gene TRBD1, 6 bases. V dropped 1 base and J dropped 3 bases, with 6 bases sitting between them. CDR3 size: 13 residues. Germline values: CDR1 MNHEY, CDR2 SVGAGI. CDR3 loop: CASSYYRDYGYTF. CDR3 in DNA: TGTGCCAGCAGTTACTACAGGGACTATGGCTACACCTTC.

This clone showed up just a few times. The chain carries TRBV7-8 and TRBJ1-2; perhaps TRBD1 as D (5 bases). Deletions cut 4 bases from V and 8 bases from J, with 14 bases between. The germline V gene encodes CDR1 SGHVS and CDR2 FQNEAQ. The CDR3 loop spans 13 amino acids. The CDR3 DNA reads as TGTGCCAGCAGCTCCTCAGGGTTTACAGGCTACACCTTC. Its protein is CASSSSGFTGYTF.

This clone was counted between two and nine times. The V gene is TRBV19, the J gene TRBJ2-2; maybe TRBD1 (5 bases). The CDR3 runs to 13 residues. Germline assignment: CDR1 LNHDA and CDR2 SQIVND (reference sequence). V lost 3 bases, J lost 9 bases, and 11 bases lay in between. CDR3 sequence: CASSIDQGRELFF. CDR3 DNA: TGTGCCAGTAGTATTGATCAGGGCCGGGAGCTGTTTTTT.

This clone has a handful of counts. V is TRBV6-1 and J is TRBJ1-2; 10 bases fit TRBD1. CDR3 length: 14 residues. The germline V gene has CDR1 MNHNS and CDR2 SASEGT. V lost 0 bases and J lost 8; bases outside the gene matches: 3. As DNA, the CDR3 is TGTGCCAGCAGTGAAGCGACAGGGGGCTCAGGCTACACCTTC. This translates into CASSEATGGSGYTF.

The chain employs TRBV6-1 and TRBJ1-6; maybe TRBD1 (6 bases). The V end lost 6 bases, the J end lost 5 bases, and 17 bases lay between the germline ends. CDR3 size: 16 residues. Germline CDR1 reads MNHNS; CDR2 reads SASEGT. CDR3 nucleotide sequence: TGTGCCAGCAGAGAAACGGACAGAGTGGATAATTCACCCCTCCACTTT. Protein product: CASRETDRVDNSPLHF.

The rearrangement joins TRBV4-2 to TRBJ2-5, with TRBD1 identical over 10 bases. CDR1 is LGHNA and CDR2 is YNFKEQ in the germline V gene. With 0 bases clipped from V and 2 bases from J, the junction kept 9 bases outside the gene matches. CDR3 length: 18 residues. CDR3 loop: CASSQDQPRQGAQETQYF. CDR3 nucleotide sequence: TGTGCCAGCAGCCAAGATCAACCGAGACAGGGGGCTCAAGAGACCCAGTACTTC.

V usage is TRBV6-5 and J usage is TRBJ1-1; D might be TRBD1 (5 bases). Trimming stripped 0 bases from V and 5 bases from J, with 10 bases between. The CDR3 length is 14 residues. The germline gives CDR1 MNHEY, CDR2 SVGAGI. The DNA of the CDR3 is TGTGCCAGCAGTTACTCCGGGGGGGGGACTGAAGCTTTCTTT. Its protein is CASSYSGGGTEAFF.

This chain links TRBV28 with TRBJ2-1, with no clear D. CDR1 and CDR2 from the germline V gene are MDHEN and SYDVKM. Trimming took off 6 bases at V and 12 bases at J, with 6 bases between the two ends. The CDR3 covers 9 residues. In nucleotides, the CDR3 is TGTGCCAGCAGAGAGGTGCAGTTCTTC. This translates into CASREVQFF.

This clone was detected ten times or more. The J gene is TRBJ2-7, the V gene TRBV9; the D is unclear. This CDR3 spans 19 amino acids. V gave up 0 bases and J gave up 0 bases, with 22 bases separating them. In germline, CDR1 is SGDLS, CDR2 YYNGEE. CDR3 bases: TGTGCCAGCAGCGTAGTGTTAGAATATGTGACTGCTAACTCCTACGAGCAGTACTTC. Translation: CASSVVLEYVTANSYEQYF. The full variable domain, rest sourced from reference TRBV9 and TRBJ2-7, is DSGVTQTPKHLITATGQRVTLRCSPRSGDLSVYWYQQSLDQGLQFLIQYYNGEERAKGNILERFSAQQFPDLHSELNLSSLELGDSALYFCASSVVLEYVTANSYEQYFGPGTRLTVT.

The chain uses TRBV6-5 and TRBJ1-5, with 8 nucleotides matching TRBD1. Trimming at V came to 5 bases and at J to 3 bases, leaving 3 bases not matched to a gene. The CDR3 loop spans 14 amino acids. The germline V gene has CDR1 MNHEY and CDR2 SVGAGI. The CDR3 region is CASSPDRANQPQHF. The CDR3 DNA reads TGTGCCAGCAGTCCGGACAGGGCCAATCAGCCCCAGCATTTT.

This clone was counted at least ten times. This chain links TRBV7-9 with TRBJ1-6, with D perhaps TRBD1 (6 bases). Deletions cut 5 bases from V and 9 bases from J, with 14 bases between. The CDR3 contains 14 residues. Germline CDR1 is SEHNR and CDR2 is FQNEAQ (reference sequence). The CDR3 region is CASSLKRTVSPLHF. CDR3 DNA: TGTGCCAGCAGCCTCAAACGGACAGTTTCACCCCTCCACTTT.

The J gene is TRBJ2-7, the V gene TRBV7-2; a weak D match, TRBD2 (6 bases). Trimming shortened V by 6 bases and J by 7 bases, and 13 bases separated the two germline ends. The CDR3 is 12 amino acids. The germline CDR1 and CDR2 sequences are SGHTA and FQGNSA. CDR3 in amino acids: CASRAGIGEQYF. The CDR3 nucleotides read TGTGCCAGCAGGGCGGGGATCGGGGAGCAGTACTTC.

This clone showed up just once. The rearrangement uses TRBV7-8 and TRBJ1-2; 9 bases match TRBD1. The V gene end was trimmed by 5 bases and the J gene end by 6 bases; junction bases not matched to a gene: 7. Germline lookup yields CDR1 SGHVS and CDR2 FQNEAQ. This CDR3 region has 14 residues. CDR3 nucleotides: TGTGCCAGCAGCGAAAACAGGGGGCAGGATGGCTACACCTTC. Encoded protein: CASSENRGQDGYTF.

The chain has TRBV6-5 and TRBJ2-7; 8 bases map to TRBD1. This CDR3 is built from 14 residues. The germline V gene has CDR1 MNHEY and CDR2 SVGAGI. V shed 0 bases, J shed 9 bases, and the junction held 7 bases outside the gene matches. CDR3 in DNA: TGTGCCAGCAGTTACTCGTCCCAGGGGGCCGGGCAGTACTTC. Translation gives CASSYSSQGAGQYF.